This TCR beta chain is drawn from a study of OX40 agonist ivuxolimab in advanced cancers. Trimming took 7 bases from V and 0 from J; bases not matched to a gene: 7. CDR1 is GTSNPN and CDR2 is SVGIG in the germline V gene (reference sequence). CDR3 length equals 14 residues. Some clones are missing from TCRdb's copy, which holds only in-frame ones; the method was immunoSEQ multiplex PCR. Altogether about 68,000 clones are present, approximately 80% being singletons, with the ten largest covering around 1.5%. The chain combines TRBV30 with TRBJ1-2; the match to TRBD1 covers 8 bases. The sequenced sample was CD4+ or CD8+ T cells sorted from blood, obtained in a trial of the OX40 agonist ivuxolimab. This receptor was taken from an adult with an advanced solid tumor such as melanoma, head and neck, liver or kidney cancer. CDR3 region: CASNLDRANYGYTF. CDR3 DNA sequence: TGTGCCTCAAACTTGGACAGGGCTAACTATGGCTACACCTTC.